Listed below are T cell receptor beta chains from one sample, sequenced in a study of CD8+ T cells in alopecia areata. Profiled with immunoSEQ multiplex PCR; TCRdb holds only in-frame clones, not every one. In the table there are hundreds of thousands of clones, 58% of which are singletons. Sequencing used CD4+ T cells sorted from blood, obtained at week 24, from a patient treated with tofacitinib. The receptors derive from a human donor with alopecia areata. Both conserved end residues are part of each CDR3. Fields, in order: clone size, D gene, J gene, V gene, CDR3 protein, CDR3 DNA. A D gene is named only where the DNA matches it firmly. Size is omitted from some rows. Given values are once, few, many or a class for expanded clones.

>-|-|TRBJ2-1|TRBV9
CASSPQMGGLNEQFF
TGTGCCAGCAGCCCCCAGATGGGGGGGCTGAATGAGCAGTTCTTC
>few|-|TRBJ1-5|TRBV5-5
CASSPSAQPQHF
TGTGCCAGCAGCCCTAGTGCTCAGCCCCAGCATTTT
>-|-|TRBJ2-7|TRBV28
CASSFIPGRAYEQYF
TGTGCCAGCAGTTTCATTCCGGGGCGTGCTTACGAGCAGTACTTC
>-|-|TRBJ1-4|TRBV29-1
CSVAEVEKLFF
TGCAGCGTGGCCGAGGTGGAAAAACTGTTTTTT
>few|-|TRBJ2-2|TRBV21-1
CASSKQGGDTGELFF
TGTGCCAGCAGCAAACAGGGAGGTGACACCGGGGAGCTGTTTTTT
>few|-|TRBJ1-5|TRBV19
CASTGSGNQPQHF
TGTGCCAGCACAGGGTCGGGCAATCAGCCCCAGCATTTT
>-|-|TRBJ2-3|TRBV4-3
CASSLGGDTQYF
TGCGCCAGCAGCCTTGGTGGGGATACGCAGTATTTT
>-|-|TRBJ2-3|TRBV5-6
CASSLKGTSTSTDTQYF
TGTGCCAGCAGCTTGAAGGGCACCTCTACTAGCACAGATACGCAGTATTTT
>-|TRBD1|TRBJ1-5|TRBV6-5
CASSPSDRGYQPQHF
TGTGCCAGCAGTCCCTCGGACAGGGGGTATCAGCCCCAGCATTTT
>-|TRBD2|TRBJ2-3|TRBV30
CAWSVGASGGRTDTQYF
TGTGCCTGGAGTGTGGGGGCTAGCGGGGGCCGCACAGATACGCAGTATTTT
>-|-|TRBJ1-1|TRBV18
CASSPEGPKAFF
TGTGCCAGCTCACCGGAGGGGCCCAAAGCTTTCTTT
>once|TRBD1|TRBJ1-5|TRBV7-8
CASGQGGYSNQPQHF
TGTGCCAGCGGTCAGGGGGGGTATAGCAATCAGCCCCAGCATTTT
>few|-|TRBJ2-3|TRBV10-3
CAISESGTQYF
TGTGCCATCAGTGAGTCGGGTACGCAGTATTTT
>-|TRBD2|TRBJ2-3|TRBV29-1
CSAGGRESTDTQYF
TGCAGCGCTGGGGGGAGGGAGAGCACAGATACGCAGTATTTT
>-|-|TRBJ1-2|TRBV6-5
CASSYDSHYGYTF
TGTGCCAGCAGTTATGACAGTCACTATGGCTACACCTTC
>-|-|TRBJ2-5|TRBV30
CAWNVGGAAGQETQYF
TGTGCCTGGAATGTCGGCGGCGCGGCGGGGCAGGAGACCCAGTACTTC
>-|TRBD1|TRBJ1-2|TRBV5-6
CASSPTGQGASYGYTF
TGTGCCAGCAGCCCAACCGGGCAGGGGGCAAGCTATGGCTACACCTTC
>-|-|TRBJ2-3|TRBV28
CAIIATNTDTQYF
TGTGCCATCATCGCGACAAACACAGATACGCAGTATTTT